The present entry profiles one T cell receptor beta chain with its context. This CDR3 is built from 14 residues. Germline CDR1 SGHRS, CDR2 YFSETQ. Trimming took off 4 bases at V and 1 base at J, with 11 bases between the two ends. The data derive from a study of sequential checkpoint blockade in melanoma. For the study at large: Patients were randomized 1:1 to nivolumab-then-ipilimumab or ipilimumab-then-nivolumab first-line. Both treatment sequences were followed by maintenance nivolumab.

As for treatment: randomized to nivolumab then ipilimumab (arm A) or the reverse (arm B). Patients had received no earlier DNA-damaging chemotherapy. Sorted cells were live CD3+CD8+, lacking CD19 and CD56, from PBMCs. Some clones are missing from TCRdb's copy, which holds only in-frame ones; the method was immunoSEQ multiplex PCR. The sample carries 15,000 to 20,000 clones, roughly two thirds recorded once. The sample consisted of CD8+ T cells sorted from blood (inferred from file names), taken from a patient given nivolumab and ipilimumab in sequence. V gene TRBV5-1 combines with J gene TRBJ1-1; possible D gene TRBD1, 5 bases. This sequence was found in a human donor with melanoma. The CDR3 spells CASSPWGENTEAFF. DNA of the CDR3: TGCGCCAGCAGCCCCTGGGGGGAGAACACTGAAGCTTTCTTT.